Listed here are 23 T cell receptor beta chains from one sample, sequenced in a study of metastatic and nonmetastatic thyroid tumors. All patients were treatment-naive before thyroid surgery. TCRdb reassembled clones from the PCR reads with MiXCR. The table has fewer than 20,000 clones, roughly 26% seen once; the top ten hold 10% to 15%. What was sequenced was tumor tissue. These receptors were taken from a male donor with papillary thyroid cancer or a benign thyroid nodule (not recorded which). Some clones in this sample may be carry-over from other donors' samples.

Notes on this clone: Given a much more abundant clone one base away, this may be a read error. The same CDR3 also results from other DNA sequences found in this sample. The chain is built from TRBV3-1 and TRBJ1-4; D gene uncertain. The CDR3 is 14 amino acids. Germline-derived CDR1 and CDR2 are LGHDT and YNNKEL (reference sequence). The ends were cut back, 7 bases at V and 8 bases at J, with 17 bases in the middle. Here the CDR3 reads CASKLSVGNEKLFF. CDR3 coding DNA: TGTGCCAGCAAGTTGAGCGTAGGTAACGAAAAACTGTTTTTT.

The V and J genes are TRBV9 and TRBJ2-2; 7 bases map to TRBD1. The CDR3 sequence is 16 residues long. CDR1 and CDR2 from the germline V gene are SGDLS and YYNGEE. After removal of 3 bases from V and 0 bases from J, the junction contained 5 bases not matched to a gene. CDR3 sequence (DNA): TGTGCCAGCAGCGCAACAGGGGCGTCGAACACCGGGGAGCTGTTTTTT. It yields the protein CASSATGASNTGELFF.

This clone was recorded at least ten times. The J gene is TRBJ1-1, the V gene TRBV30; D not resolved. This CDR3 is built from 13 residues. Trimming left V 3 bases short and J 5 bases short, with 13 bases between. The V gene's germline CDR1 is GTSNPN and CDR2 SVGIG (reference sequence). CDR3 in DNA: TGTGCCTGGAGGGAGAAGGGTCGGACTGAAGCTTTCTTT. Protein: CAWREKGRTEAFF.

This clone has only a few counts. The genes are TRBV28 and TRBJ2-3; D is possibly TRBD1 or TRBD2 (5 bases each). V gave up 2 bases and J gave up 4 bases, with 13 bases separating them. The germline CDR1 and CDR2 sequences are MDHEN and SYDVKM. This CDR3 is 15 amino acids long. The CDR3 DNA is TGTGCCAGCAGTTTAGGGGGTAGTTCGTCAGATACGCAGTATTTT. It is translated as CASSLGGSSSDTQYF.

By sample share, this clone is medium-sized (0.01 to 0.1%). This CDR3 is CSAESRGRLDNEQFF. The CDR3 DNA reads TGCAGTGCCGAAAGCAGGGGCCGGTTGGACAATGAGCAGTTCTTC. The V gene is TRBV20-1, the J gene TRBJ2-1; D is possibly TRBD1 (6 bases). The length of the CDR3 is 15 residues. The germline V gene has CDR1 DFQATT and CDR2 SNEGSKA (reference sequence). V shed 6 bases and J shed 5 bases, with 20 bases lying between them.

This clone counts as medium-sized (0.01 to 0.1%). The chain couples TRBV6-5 to TRBJ2-7, with D tentatively TRBD1 or TRBD2 (5 bases each). CDR3 length: 15 residues. Germline CDR1 is MNHEY and CDR2 is SVGAGI. Trimming pared 2 bases from V and 2 bases from J, leaving 13 bases between. The CDR3 spells CASSYRGGSPYEQYF. The CDR3 DNA follows: TGTGCCAGCAGTTACCGTGGGGGTTCCCCCTACGAGCAGTACTTC.

This clone was counted between two and nine times. V gene TRBV6-2 or TRBV6-3 combines with J gene TRBJ1-3; D unclear. V was cut by 10 bases and J by 0 bases, with 10 bases left in between. Germline CDR1 and CDR2: MNHEY and SVGEGT. This CDR3 is built from 13 residues. DNA of the CDR3: TGTGCCACCACCGACAACTCTGGAAACACCATATATTTT. Its translation is CATTDNSGNTIYF.

This clone has more than one count but fewer than ten. The chain recombines TRBV24-1 with TRBJ1-2, with unresolved D. The CDR3 is 13 residues long. Between the trimmed V and J ends, which lost 4 bases and 8 bases, there was a span of 13 bases. Looked up from germline, CDR1 is KGHDR and CDR2 is SFDVKD. This chain's CDR3 is CATSEVQPLGYTF. The CDR3 nucleotides are TGTGCCACCAGTGAAGTCCAGCCTCTCGGCTACACCTTC.

A few counts support this clone. The genes are TRBV6-1 and TRBJ2-6; 11 bases agree with TRBD2. Germline CDR1 MNHNS, CDR2 SASEGT. CDR3 length equals 16 residues. V was clipped by 10 bases and J by 3 bases; unmatched bases: 8. CDR3 amino acids: CATTSGSQDGANVLTF. The DNA of the CDR3 is TGTGCCACCACTAGCGGGAGCCAAGATGGGGCCAACGTCCTGACTTTC.

Concerning this clone itself: One junction end does not reproduce the germline sequence, and a read error may be involved. The J gene is TRBJ2-2, the V gene TRBV12-3 or TRBV12-4; D is unclear. CDR3 length: 14 residues. This CDR3 reads CASRTGTNTGELFF. DNA for the CDR3: TGTGCCAGCAGGACGGGTACGAACACTGGGGAGCTGTTTTTT.

The chain recombines TRBV18 with TRBJ1-3; the D is unclear. V lost 1 base to trimming and J lost 4 bases, with 2 bases between them. This CDR3 region has 12 residues. Germline V CDR1 and CDR2: KGHSH, LQKENI. The CDR3 protein is CASSPQGNTIYF. CDR3 nucleotide sequence: TGTGCCAGCTCACCACAGGGAAACACCATATATTTT.

In its sample, this clone ranks as medium-sized (0.01 to 0.1%). V is TRBV27 and J is TRBJ1-2; D remains unclear. This CDR3 is 15 amino acids long. Trimming left V 6 bases short and J 1 base short, with 15 bases between. Germline CDR1 MNHEY, CDR2 SMNVEV (reference sequence). In DNA form, the CDR3 reads TGTGCCAGCAGCCCTGCGGGCGTCTTTAACTATGGCTACACCTTC. Its translation is CASSPAGVFNYGYTF.

This clone occurred many times. DNA for the CDR3: TGCAGTGCTAGTTTGGCCCGCGGGGGGGCATTAGTCTATGAGCAGTTCTTC. Amino acid sequence: CSASLARGGALVYEQFF. V and J are TRBV20-1 and TRBJ2-1; 9 nucleotides align to TRBD2. J gave up 8 bases and V 3 bases, and 17 bases lay outside the gene matches. The CDR3 length is 17 residues. The germline V gene has CDR1 DFQATT and CDR2 SNEGSKA (reference sequence).

Comment on this clone: At one of its ends the junction is not consistent with the germline gene, which may arise from a read error. The V call is TRBV5-1, the J call TRBJ2-4; D may correspond to TRBD1 or TRBD2 (5 bases each). This CDR3 region has 13 residues. Per germline, CDR1 SGHRS and CDR2 YFSETQ. The CDR3 nucleotides are TGCGCCAGCAGCTTGTCTTCGGACATGGGGGAGTTCTTC. It yields the protein CASSLSSDMGEFF.

The chain carries TRBV5-1 and TRBJ2-2; D gene ambiguous. Germline CDR1 SGHRS, CDR2 YFSETQ. Trimming took 7 bases from V and 6 from J, leaving 10 bases between them. The CDR3 spans 12 residues. Here the CDR3 reads CASATLSGELFF. The CDR3 DNA reads TGCGCCAGCGCCACCCTGTCCGGGGAGCTGTTTTTT.

The V call is TRBV6-1, the J call TRBJ1-1; unclear D gene. V lost 5 bases to trimming and J lost 0 bases, with 13 bases between them. Germline assignment: CDR1 MNHNS and CDR2 SASEGT. The CDR3 runs to 15 residues. The CDR3 sequence is CASSIAGSMNTEAFF. The CDR3 DNA sequence: TGTGCCAGCAGTATCGCGGGGAGCATGAACACTGAAGCTTTCTTT.

The chain employs TRBV5-1 and TRBJ1-2; 10 positions agree with TRBD1. In germline, CDR1 is SGHRS, CDR2 YFSETQ. CDR3 length: 13 residues. V dropped 4 bases and J dropped 8; count of bases not matched to a gene: 5. In DNA, the CDR3 is TGCGCCAGCAGCCCGGGGACAGGGGACGGCTACACCTTC. It codes for CASSPGTGDGYTF.

This clone was counted ten times or more. V is TRBV20-1 and J is TRBJ1-2, with D possibly TRBD1 on 6 matching bases. The ends were cut back, 6 bases at V and 8 bases at J, with 19 bases in the middle. The CDR3 is 13 residues long. Germline V gene sequence: CDR1 DFQATT, CDR2 SNEGSKA (reference sequence). The CDR3 region is CSAPTGPFSGYTF. The CDR3 coding sequence is TGCAGTGCGCCGACAGGCCCATTCTCGGGCTACACCTTC.

This clone has just a few counts. Mismatch with germline at one junction end may stem from a read error. V and J are TRBV12-3 or TRBV12-4 and TRBJ1-1, with D hard to call. CDR3 length: 14 amino acids. This chain's CDR3 is CASSFSGTKTEAFF. In DNA form, the CDR3 reads TGTGCAAGCAGTTTCTCAGGAACGAAAACTGAAGCTTTCTTT.

The chain couples TRBV5-1 to TRBJ2-2, with a possible D match to TRBD2 (5 bases). This CDR3 is 17 amino acids long. The germline V gene encodes CDR1 SGHRS and CDR2 YFSETQ. V was cut by 2 bases and J by 3 bases, with 17 bases left in between. In DNA, the CDR3 is TGCGCCAGCAGCTTTGGTGGGAGAGGATGGGACACCGGGGAGCTGTTTTTT. This gives the protein CASSFGGRGWDTGELFF.

This sequence joins TRBV7-8 and TRBJ2-7; D not resolved. CDR3 length: 14 amino acids. The germline CDR1 and CDR2 sequences are SGHVS and FQNEAQ. For the CDR3, the DNA is TGTGTCATCAGCTTAGAGTACCAGTCCTACGAGCAGTACTTC. Translated: CVISLEYQSYEQYF.

This clone was seen ten or more times. This chain joins TRBV6-1 and TRBJ2-5, with 7 nucleotides matching TRBD1. CDR3 length equals 15 residues. J lost 0 bases, V lost 2 bases, and 3 bases had no gene match. Germline V lookup: CDR1 MNHNS, CDR2 SASEGT. This chain's CDR3 is CASSETQGHQETQYF. Here the CDR3 DNA reads TGTGCCAGCAGTGAAACACAGGGGCACCAAGAGACCCAGTACTTC.

This clone was detected ten times or more. V and J are TRBV18 and TRBJ2-3; weak D call: TRBD1 (6 bases). Trimming cost V 6 bases and J 3 bases, with 13 bases left between them. Germline V CDR1 and CDR2: KGHSH, LQKENI. The CDR3 runs to 14 residues. In DNA form, the CDR3 reads TGTGCCAGCTCTCTGGTGGGGGCGACAGATACGCAGTATTTT. This sequence encodes CASSLVGATDTQYF.